Following are 29 T cell receptor beta chains from one sample sequenced in a study of blood T cell repertoires in COVID-19 (TCRdb year 2020). Receptors were amplified or captured by the immunoSEQ multiplex PCR assay. TCRdb mirrors the immuneACCESS table, restricted to in-frame sequences. Some clones are absent from its copies; in checked studies, under half trace to an unresolved V gene, and the reason for the others is unknown. For this sample there are approximately 210,000 clones; almost 85% appear just once. The ten top clones hold approximately 8% of the sample. Sequencing used peripheral blood. These receptor sequences come from a woman aged 45-60 years with active or convalescent COVID-19.

V usage is TRBV19 and J usage is TRBJ1-3; no clear D. Germline values: CDR1 LNHDA, CDR2 SQIVND (reference sequence). Between the trimmed V and J ends, which lost 5 bases and 0 bases, there was a span of 8 bases. The CDR3 is 14 amino acids. The CDR3 nucleotides read TGTGCCAGTAGTTATGTGAGCTCTGGAAACACCATATATTTT. Translating it yields CASSYVSSGNTIYF.

The chain recombines TRBV10-2 with TRBJ2-1; D perhaps matches TRBD2 (7 bases). Germline V gives CDR1 WSHSY, CDR2 SAAADI. Trimming shortened V by 4 bases and J by 2 bases, and 24 bases separated the two germline ends. The CDR3 covers 19 residues. Written as DNA, the CDR3 is TGCGCCAGCAGTGTGGCAGGGGACCCCCTCGCGGGAGCCTACAATGAGCAGTTCTTC. Amino acids: CASSVAGDPLAGAYNEQFF.

The V and J genes are TRBV11-3 and TRBJ2-7; maybe TRBD2 (5 bases). The V end lost 4 bases, the J end lost 4 bases, and 14 bases lay between the germline ends. Per germline, CDR1 SGHNT and CDR2 YENEEA. This CDR3 is built from 14 residues. CDR3 sequence reads: CASSYGEDCYEQYV. The CDR3 region has the DNA TGTGCCAGCAGCTACGGCGAGGACTGTTACGAGCAGTACGTC.

V is TRBV28 and J is TRBJ2-3; TRBD2 agrees at 13 bases. Unmatched junction bases numbered 16, after V lost 6 bases and J lost 4 bases. The germline CDR1 and CDR2 sequences are MDHEN and SYDVKM. The CDR3 is 19 amino acids. The CDR3 DNA is TGTGCCAGCAGCGCTGGACTAGCGGGGGACACTCAAGGGGCAGATACGCAGTATTTT. The encoded protein is CASSAGLAGDTQGADTQYF.

V and J are TRBV18 and TRBJ1-1; TRBD1 aligns across 7 bases. Germline values: CDR1 KGHSH, CDR2 LQKENI. The V and J ends lost 6 bases and 5 bases, in that order; junction bases with no gene match: 12. This CDR3 has 15 amino acids. CDR3 DNA: TGTGCCAGCTCCGCCTTTTCCGACAGGGCGACTGAAGCTTTCTTT. It encodes CASSAFSDRATEAFF. The full variable domain, in which reference TRBV18 and TRBJ1-1 provide the parts outside the CDR3, is NAGVMQNPRHLVRRRGQEARLRCSPMKGHSHVYWYRQLPEEGLKFMVYLQKENIIDESGMPKERFSAEFPKEGPSILRIQQVVRGDSAAYFCASSAFSDRATEAFFGQGTRLTVV.

The chain uses TRBV5-1 and TRBJ2-6; D unclear. Trimming took 7 bases from V and 3 from J, leaving 5 bases between them. Looked up from germline, CDR1 is SGHRS and CDR2 is YFSETQ. This CDR3 spans 12 amino acids. The CDR3 loop reads CASFSGANVLTF. The CDR3 DNA reads TGCGCCAGCTTTAGTGGGGCCAACGTCCTGACTTTC.

This chain links TRBV12-3 or TRBV12-4 with TRBJ1-2, with a weak D call TRBD1 (6 bases). The CDR3 has 13 amino acids. V was shortened by 6 bases and J by 2 bases, with 10 bases between the two germline ends. In nucleotides, the CDR3 is TGTGCCAGCAGCCGTGGACAGAACTATGGCTACACCTTC. Translation gives CASSRGQNYGYTF.

This clone was recorded a few times. CDR3 nucleotides: TGTGCCTGGAGGCCAGATAACTATGGCTACACCTTC. It specifies CAWRPDNYGYTF. The V and J genes are TRBV30 and TRBJ1-2, with D unclear. The CDR3 has 12 residues. V was shortened by 3 bases and J by 1 base, with 6 bases between the two germline ends. Per germline, CDR1 GTSNPN and CDR2 SVGIG (reference sequence).

The V call is TRBV6-5, the J call TRBJ1-6; no definite D call. Trimming took off 2 bases at V and 7 bases at J, with 12 bases between the two ends. The germline V gene encodes CDR1 MNHEY and CDR2 SVGAGI. The CDR3 consists of 15 residues. In DNA form, the CDR3 reads TGTGCCAGCAGTTACGACCCGTTGACAAATTCACCCCTCCACTTT. Protein product: CASSYDPLTNSPLHF.

This clone was observed a handful of times. The genes are TRBV7-6 and TRBJ2-1, with TRBD2 as a possible D gene (5 bases). Germline loops: CDR1 SGHVS, CDR2 FNYEAQ. There are 15 residues in the CDR3. V gave up 1 base and J gave up 3 bases, with 10 bases separating them. The CDR3 DNA reads TGTGCCAGCAGCTTAGGGATAGCGTACTACAATGAGCAGTTCTTC. It codes for CASSLGIAYYNEQFF. Using reference TRBV7-6 and TRBJ2-1 for the parts outside the CDR3, the full variable domain is GAGVSQSPRYKVTKRGQDVALRCDPISGHVSLYWYRQALGQGPEFLTYFNYEAQQDKSGLPNDRFSAERPEGSISTLTIQRTEQRDSAMYRCASSLGIAYYNEQFFGPGTRLTVL.

This clone was seen a few times. The gene calls are TRBV6-1 and TRBJ1-2; D possibly corresponds to TRBD1 (5 bases). Germline CDR1 is MNHNS and CDR2 is SASEGT. The CDR3 is 14 amino acids. The ends were cut back, 0 bases at V and 4 bases at J, with 9 bases in the middle. In DNA, the CDR3 is TGTGCCAGCAGTGAAGCGGGGCAGATCTATGGCTACACCTTC. Its protein product is CASSEAGQIYGYTF.

This chain joins TRBV2 and TRBJ2-7; D possibly corresponds to TRBD2 (5 bases). Germline V gene lookup returns CDR1 SNHLY and CDR2 FYNNEI. CDR3 length equals 12 residues. Trimming left V 6 bases short and J 4 bases short, with 10 bases between. The CDR3 loop is CASSLSGYEQYF. As DNA, the CDR3 is TGTGCCAGCAGCCTATCGGGGTACGAGCAGTACTTC.

V and J are TRBV27 and TRBJ1-5; no reliable D call. The CDR3 has 13 residues. Trimming took 3 bases from V and 5 from J, leaving 8 bases between them. CDR1 is MNHEY and CDR2 is SMNVEV in the germline V gene (reference sequence). In nucleotides, the CDR3 is TGTGCCAGCAGTTTTACACCAGATCAGCCCCAGCATTTT. It encodes CASSFTPDQPQHF.

In DNA, the CDR3 is TGTGCCAGCAGTTTCACGGGGGGAGGTAATTCACCCCTCCACTTT. Translated: CASSFTGGGNSPLHF. The chain joins TRBV27 to TRBJ1-6, with D perhaps matching TRBD1 (5 bases). The CDR3 has 15 residues. CDR1 is MNHEY and CDR2 is SMNVEV in the germline V gene (reference sequence). V lost 3 bases to trimming and J lost 6 bases, with 12 bases between them.

Note on this clone: One end of the junction fails to match germline, which may point to a read error. This chain connects TRBV15 to TRBJ2-1, with D tentatively TRBD2 (5 bases). The CDR3 is 16 amino acids. Germline CDR1 is LNHNV and CDR2 is YYDKDF (reference sequence). This CDR3 reads CAISPISGGPYNEQFF. The CDR3 nucleotides read TGTGCCATCAGCCCCATCAGCGGAGGCCCCTACAATGAGCAGTTCTTC. Full variable domain (rest looked up from reference TRBV15 and TRBJ2-1): DAMVIQNPRYQVTQFGKPVTLSCSQTLNHNVMYWYQQKSSQAPKLLFHYYDKDFNNEADTPDNFQSRRPNTSFCFLDIRSPGLGDTAMYLCAISPISGGPYNEQFFGPGTRLTVL.

The rearrangement uses TRBV18 and TRBJ1-1, with D perhaps matching TRBD1 (6 bases). Germline V gene data show CDR1 as KGHSH and CDR2 as LQKENI. The CDR3 consists of 15 residues. V shed 0 bases and J shed 4 bases, with 12 bases lying between them. This CDR3 reads CASSPPRGRATEAFF. In DNA, the CDR3 is TGTGCCAGCTCACCACCGAGGGGGAGGGCCACTGAAGCTTTCTTT.

The chain combines TRBV21-1 with TRBJ1-2; the listed D gene, TRBD1, was not tested against the DNA. TRBV21-1 corresponds to a pseudogene. The CDR3 totals 17 residues. CDR3 sequence reads: CASSKKGPANASYGYTF. In DNA form, the CDR3 reads TGTGCCAGCAGCAAAAAGGGGCCCGCGAACGCCTCCTATGGCTACACCTTC.

In nucleotides, the CDR3 is TGTGCCAGTAGTATAACGCTGACAGGAGGCGATTCACCCCTCCACTTT. It codes for CASSITLTGGDSPLHF. The J gene is TRBJ1-6, the V gene TRBV19; D possibly corresponds to TRBD1 (6 bases). The germline gives CDR1 LNHDA, CDR2 SQIVND (reference sequence). This CDR3 spans 16 amino acids. V lost 2 bases and J 8 bases, leaving 16 bases between the germline ends.

On this clone: Other nucleotide sequences in the sample specify the same CDR3. The genes are TRBV5-1 and TRBJ2-3; the match to TRBD2 covers 10 bases. The CDR3 length is 16 residues. CDR1 is SGHRS, CDR2 YFSETQ, per germline. With V trimmed by 0 bases and J by 1 base, 2 bases remained unmatched. The CDR3 reads CASSLGLAGGTDTQYF. The CDR3 DNA is TGCGCCAGCAGCTTGGGGCTAGCGGGGGGCACAGATACGCAGTATTTT.

This chain uses TRBV28 with TRBJ2-7; D remains ambiguous. The CDR3 contains 15 residues. The germline V gene encodes CDR1 MDHEN and CDR2 SYDVKM. The V gene lost 5 bases and the J gene lost 0 bases, with 14 bases spanning the gap. The CDR3 bases are TGTGCCAGCAGTCCAAGTGCCACCAGCTCCTACGAGCAGTACTTC. It codes for CASSPSATSSYEQYF.

This chain links TRBV5-1 with TRBJ1-6; TRBD1 aligns across 7 bases. The V gene end was trimmed by 1 base and the J gene end by 5 bases; junction bases not matched to a gene: 6. Germline CDR1 and CDR2: SGHRS and YFSETQ. The CDR3 spans 16 residues. This CDR3 is CASSLRGRGNNSPLHF. The DNA for the CDR3 is TGCGCCAGCAGCTTGCGGGGCAGGGGGAATAATTCACCCCTCCACTTT.

V usage is TRBV27 and J usage is TRBJ1-1, with 7 positions matching TRBD1. CDR3 length equals 14 residues. CDR1 and CDR2 from the germline V gene are MNHEY and SMNVEV (reference sequence). Trimming at V came to 5 bases and at J to 4 bases, leaving 7 bases not matched to a gene. CDR3 DNA: TGTGCCAGCAGTCCCCAGACAGGGAGCACTGAAGCTTTCTTT. Its translation is CASSPQTGSTEAFF.

The rearrangement links TRBV27 to TRBJ1-6, with D hard to call. Germline-derived CDR1 and CDR2 are MNHEY and SMNVEV (reference sequence). Trimming stripped 2 bases from V and 0 bases from J, with 8 bases between. The CDR3 runs 16 residues. CDR3 nucleotide sequence: TGTGCCAGCAGTTTAGTGGGGAGCTCCTATAATTCACCCCTCCACTTT. This translates into CASSLVGSSYNSPLHF.

The chain joins TRBV28 to TRBJ2-7; TRBD1 might be the D (6 bases). The CDR3 spans 14 residues. V lost 4 bases and J lost 2, with 12 bases in between. The germline V gene has CDR1 MDHEN and CDR2 SYDVKM. CDR3 loop: CASSYRQAPYEQYV. CDR3 nucleotide sequence: TGTGCCAGCAGTTACCGACAGGCGCCCTACGAGCAGTACGTC.

Points on this clone: Other DNA sequences within the sample encode an identical CDR3. The gene calls are TRBV5-1 and TRBJ2-6; D is undetermined. Trimming cost V 2 bases and J 0 bases, with 3 bases left between them. The CDR3 consists of 14 residues. Germline CDR1 SGHRS, CDR2 YFSETQ. The CDR3 region has the DNA TGCGCCAGCAGCTTCTACTCTGGGGCCAACGTCCTGACTTTC. This gives the protein CASSFYSGANVLTF.

This CDR3 is CASSLKNTEAFF. In nucleotides, the CDR3 is TGTGCCAGCAGCCTAAAGAACACTGAAGCTTTCTTT. The chain has TRBV2 and TRBJ1-1; D remains unclear. The CDR3 is 12 amino acids. V lost 6 bases, J lost 1 base, and 6 bases lay in between. Germline CDR1 SNHLY, CDR2 FYNNEI. Filled out from reference TRBV2 and TRBJ1-1, the complete variable domain reads EPEVTQTPSHQVTQMGQEVILRCVPISNHLYFYWYRQILGQKVEFLVSFYNNEISEKSEIFDDQFSVERPDGSNFTLKIRSTKLEDSAMYFCASSLKNTEAFFGQGTRLTVV.

The CDR3 region is CASSLAEGTVPTSTDTQYF. CDR3 bases: TGCGCCAGCAGCTTGGCCGAGGGAACAGTACCTACTAGCACAGATACGCAGTATTTT. The gene calls are TRBV5-1 and TRBJ2-3; weak D call: TRBD2 (5 bases). CDR3 length equals 19 residues. CDR1 is SGHRS, CDR2 YFSETQ, per germline. Deletions cut 0 bases from V and 0 bases from J, with 20 bases between.

This chain connects TRBV28 to TRBJ1-5, with a weak D call TRBD1 (5 bases). This CDR3 region has 15 residues. The germline CDR1 and CDR2 sequences are MDHEN and SYDVKM. V lost 7 bases, J lost 4 bases, and 17 bases lay in between. The CDR3 sequence is CASNPVGSGNQPQHF. The CDR3 DNA sequence: TGTGCCAGCAATCCGGTGGGGTCAGGGAATCAGCCCCAGCATTTT. The full variable domain, its missing parts supplied by reference TRBV28 and TRBJ1-5, is DVKVTQSSRYLVKRTGEKVFLECVQDMDHENMFWYRQDPGLGLRLIYFSYDVKMKEKGDIPEGYSVSREKKERFSLILESASTNQTSMYLCASNPVGSGNQPQHFGDGTRLSIL.

This clone was seen more than once but under ten times. This CDR3 is CASTTDGRGDTQYF. The CDR3 DNA sequence: TGTGCCAGTACCACCGACGGGAGGGGAGATACGCAGTATTTT. This chain connects TRBV19 to TRBJ2-3, with 8 bases aligning to TRBD2. The CDR3 sequence is 14 residues long. Germline assignment: CDR1 LNHDA and CDR2 SQIVND (reference sequence). The V and J ends lost 7 bases and 5 bases, in that order; junction bases with no gene match: 8.